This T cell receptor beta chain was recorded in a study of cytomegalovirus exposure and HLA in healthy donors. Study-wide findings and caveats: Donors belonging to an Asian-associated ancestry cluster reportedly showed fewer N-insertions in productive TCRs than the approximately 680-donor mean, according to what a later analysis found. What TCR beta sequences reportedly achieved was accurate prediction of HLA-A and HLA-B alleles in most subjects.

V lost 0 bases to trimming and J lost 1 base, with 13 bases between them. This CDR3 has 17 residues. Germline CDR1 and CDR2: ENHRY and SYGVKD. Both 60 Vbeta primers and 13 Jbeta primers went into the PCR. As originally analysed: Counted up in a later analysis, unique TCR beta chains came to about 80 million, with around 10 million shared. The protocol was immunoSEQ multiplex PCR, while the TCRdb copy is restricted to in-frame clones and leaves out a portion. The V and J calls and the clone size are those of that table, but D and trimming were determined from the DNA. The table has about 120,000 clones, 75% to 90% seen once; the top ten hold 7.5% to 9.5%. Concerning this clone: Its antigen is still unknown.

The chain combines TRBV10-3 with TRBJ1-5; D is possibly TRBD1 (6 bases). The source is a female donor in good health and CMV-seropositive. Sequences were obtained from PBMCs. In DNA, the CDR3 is TGTGCCATCAGTGAGTCGGGTACAGGGTTCAGCAATCAGCCCCAGCATTTT. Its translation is CAISESGTGFSNQPQHF.